The 25 T cell receptor beta chains below come from one sample, sequenced in a study of cytomegalovirus exposure and HLA in healthy donors. It was with 60 Vbeta and 13 Jbeta primers that the PCR ran. TCRdb keeps only in-frame clones here, not all; method: immunoSEQ multiplex PCR. Among approximately 150,000 clones listed, 65% to 80% were seen once. Sequencing input: PBMCs. The source is a man aged 18 to 29 in good health and CMV-seropositive.

The V and J genes are TRBV19 and TRBJ2-2; D remains ambiguous. CDR1 is LNHDA, CDR2 SQIVND, per germline (reference sequence). The CDR3 extends over 15 amino acids. V shed 3 bases and J shed 0 bases, with 8 bases lying between them. CDR3 DNA sequence: TGTGCCAGTAGTATGGCGGTAGCGAACACCGGGGAGCTGTTTTTT. Protein: CASSMAVANTGELFF.

This sequence joins TRBV2 and TRBJ1-1; 7 nucleotides match TRBD1. This CDR3 has 14 residues. V was clipped by 6 bases and J by 0 bases; unmatched bases: 4. From germline, CDR1 is SNHLY and CDR2 FYNNEI. The CDR3 region has the DNA TGTGCCAGCAGCGATGACAGGGTGAACACTGAAGCTTTCTTT. Amino acid sequence: CASSDDRVNTEAFF. The whole variable domain, filled in from reference TRBV2 and TRBJ1-1, reads EPEVTQTPSHQVTQMGQEVILRCVPISNHLYFYWYRQILGQKVEFLVSFYNNEISEKSEIFDDQFSVERPDGSNFTLKIRSTKLEDSAMYFCASSDDRVNTEAFFGQGTRLTVV.

The chain links TRBV19 to TRBJ2-3; 7 nucleotides line up with TRBD1. The V segment lost 10 bases and the J segment 1 base; nucleotides outside the gene matches: 8. Germline V CDR1 and CDR2: LNHDA, SQIVND (reference sequence). CDR3 length: 14 amino acids. The DNA of the CDR3 is TGTGCCACGTCAAAAACAGGGGGCACAGATACGCAGTATTTT. Translating gives CATSKTGGTDTQYF.

The chain carries TRBV6-5 and TRBJ1-4; 10 nucleotides align to TRBD1. CDR3 size: 15 residues. Trimming cost V 0 bases and J 5 bases; bases outside gene matches: 0. Germline values: CDR1 MNHEY, CDR2 SVGAGI. The CDR3: CASSYSTGGNEKLFF. CDR3 in DNA: TGTGCCAGCAGTTACTCGACAGGGGGCAATGAAAAACTGTTTTTT.

The chain recombines TRBV5-4 with TRBJ2-3; D not certain. The germline V and J ends were trimmed by 1 base and 1 base, with 10 bases remaining between them. Germline lookup yields CDR1 SGHNT and CDR2 YYREEE (reference sequence). This CDR3 is 15 amino acids long. The CDR3 sequence is CASSLTGRGTDTQYF. As DNA, the CDR3 is TGTGCCAGCAGCTTGACTGGCCGGGGCACAGATACGCAGTATTTT.

The rearrangement links TRBV7-3 to TRBJ2-6, with D perhaps TRBD1 (6 bases). There are 20 residues in the CDR3. V was trimmed by 4 bases and J by 0 bases, leaving 22 bases between them. The V gene's germline CDR1 is SGHTA and CDR2 FQGTGA. The CDR3 sequence is CASSSPLDSLNNSGANVLTF. The CDR3 bases are TGTGCCAGCAGCTCACCGTTGGACAGCCTTAATAACTCTGGGGCCAACGTCCTGACTTTC.

The sample holds a few counts of this clone. This chain links TRBV4-1 with TRBJ2-1; no reliable D call. The germline V and J ends were trimmed by 0 bases and 8 bases, with 17 bases remaining between them. Germline-derived CDR1 and CDR2 are MGHRA and YSYEKL. This CDR3 spans 16 amino acids. The CDR3 is CASSQDRVPPRDEQFF. The CDR3, as DNA: TGCGCCAGCAGCCAAGATCGGGTCCCACCTCGGGATGAGCAGTTCTTC.

The chain uses TRBV20-1 and TRBJ2-1; D remains unclear. Trimming pared 4 bases from V and 9 bases from J, leaving 10 bases between. The germline V gene encodes CDR1 DFQATT and CDR2 SNEGSKA (reference sequence). The CDR3 is 11 amino acids. The CDR3 loop is CSAKVVIEQFF. In DNA form, the CDR3 reads TGCAGTGCTAAAGTAGTGATTGAGCAGTTCTTC.

This clone was observed once. Written as DNA, the CDR3 is TGTGCTAGTGGTATTTTCCAGGGTCCTCAGACGGGCTACACCTTC. This gives the protein CASGIFQGPQTGYTF. This rearrangement joins TRBV12-5 to TRBJ1-2, with a possible D match to TRBD1 (5 bases). The CDR3 covers 15 residues. V lost 5 bases, J lost 8 bases, and 21 bases lay in between. Germline V CDR1 and CDR2: LGHNT, FRNRAP.

The rearrangement joins TRBV7-9 to TRBJ1-3; 8 nucleotides align to TRBD1. Germline-derived CDR1 and CDR2 are SEHNR and FQNEAQ (reference sequence). This CDR3 comprises 13 residues. The trim removed 6 bases at V and 8 bases at J, leaving 6 bases unmatched. CDR3 region: CASSSGGWDTIYF. CDR3 DNA sequence: TGTGCCAGCAGTTCAGGGGGCTGGGACACCATATATTTT.

DNA for the CDR3: TGTGCCAGCAGCGTATTAACAGGGGCGGGGACAGATACGCAGTATTTT. It is translated as CASSVLTGAGTDTQYF. The chain links TRBV7-8 to TRBJ2-3; D is perhaps TRBD1 (7 bases). V was cut by 5 bases and J by 3 bases, with 18 bases left in between. CDR1 is SGHVS and CDR2 is FQNEAQ in the germline V gene. The CDR3 runs to 16 residues.

This chain links TRBV10-2 with TRBJ1-5, with D perhaps TRBD1 (6 bases). Looked up from germline, CDR1 is WSHSY and CDR2 is SAAADI. The V gene lost 6 bases and the J gene lost 6 bases, with 12 bases spanning the gap. The CDR3 sequence is 13 residues long. CDR3 in DNA: TGCGCCAGCAGCGCAGGGGAAGGTCAGCCCCAGCATTTT. It is translated as CASSAGEGQPQHF.

The V call is TRBV18, the J call TRBJ2-5; TRBD2 matches 7 bases. This CDR3 has 14 amino acids. In germline, CDR1 is KGHSH, CDR2 LQKENI. V shed 5 bases and J 2 bases; nucleotides not matched to a gene: 5. The chain's CDR3 is CASSFSGGQETQYF. CDR3 in DNA: TGTGCCAGCTCATTCTCGGGGGGACAAGAGACCCAGTACTTC.

The genes are TRBV29-1 and TRBJ1-2, with TRBD1 matching over 9 bases. This CDR3 contains 13 residues. Per the germline V gene, CDR1 is SQVTM and CDR2 is ANQGSEA. V was clipped by 5 bases and J by 4 bases; unmatched bases: 5. The CDR3 spells CSVWTGDLYGYTF. Here the CDR3 DNA reads TGCAGCGTTTGGACAGGGGACCTCTATGGCTACACCTTC.

The V gene is TRBV5-1, the J gene TRBJ1-1, with D unclear. This CDR3 region has 13 residues. Germline values: CDR1 SGHRS, CDR2 YFSETQ. Trimming took 4 bases from V and 4 from J, leaving 11 bases between them. The CDR3 nucleotides read TGCGCCAGCAGCACGGACGGAGGCACTGAAGCTTTCTTT. Its protein product is CASSTDGGTEAFF.

The V gene is TRBV5-6, the J gene TRBJ1-2; tentatively, D is TRBD1 (5 bases). With 4 bases removed from V and 7 bases from J, the gap between germline ends came to 11 bases. Per germline, CDR1 SGHDT and CDR2 YYEEEE. The CDR3 has 12 amino acids. As DNA, the CDR3 is TGTGCCAGCAGCCAGGGTCGGCGTGGCTACACCTTC. Translating gives CASSQGRRGYTF.

This clone was seen only a few times. The J gene is TRBJ1-1, the V gene TRBV6-5; D is unresolved. The germline CDR1 and CDR2 sequences are MNHEY and SVGAGI. CDR3 size: 14 residues. The germline V and J ends were trimmed by 7 bases and 1 base, with 13 bases remaining between them. The chain's CDR3 is CASTSLGGNTEAFF. The CDR3 nucleotides read TGTGCCAGCACTTCCTTGGGAGGGAACACTGAAGCTTTCTTT.

The gene calls are TRBV6-5 and TRBJ2-2; TRBD2 aligns across 10 bases. The CDR3 is 16 residues long. V lost 3 bases to trimming and J lost 5 bases; unmatched junction nucleotides: 6. The germline CDR1 and CDR2 sequences are MNHEY and SVGAGI. The CDR3, as DNA: TGTGCCAGCAGTTATGGGCTAGCGGGGGTGACCGGGGAGCTGTTTTTT. It specifies CASSYGLAGVTGELFF.

The chain recombines TRBV7-2 with TRBJ2-1, with D uncertain. The length of the CDR3 is 12 residues. The germline V and J ends were trimmed by 5 bases and 7 bases, with 9 bases remaining between them. CDR1 is SGHTA, CDR2 FQGNSA, per germline. CDR3 loop: CASSPPLNEQFF. CDR3 bases: TGTGCCAGCAGCCCCCCTTTGAATGAGCAGTTCTTC.

The chain combines TRBV2 with TRBJ1-5; D is unresolved. Germline assignment: CDR1 SNHLY and CDR2 FYNNEI. The V end lost 7 bases, the J end lost 0 bases, and 10 bases lay between the germline ends. This CDR3 region has 14 residues. The CDR3 DNA is TGTGCCAGCACCGACGGGTATAGCAATCAGCCCCAGCATTTT. This translates into CASTDGYSNQPQHF. The complete variable domain, with remaining parts taken from reference TRBV2 and TRBJ1-5, reads EPEVTQTPSHQVTQMGQEVILRCVPISNHLYFYWYRQILGQKVEFLVSFYNNEISEKSEIFDDQFSVERPDGSNFTLKIRSTKLEDSAMYFCASTDGYSNQPQHFGDGTRLSIL.

The V gene is TRBV29-1, the J gene TRBJ1-2; 8 nucleotides match TRBD1. The CDR3 has 17 amino acids. Looked up from germline, CDR1 is SQVTM and CDR2 is ANQGSEA. V trimming: 1 base; J trimming: 3 bases; junction bases outside the gene matches: 13. As DNA, the CDR3 is TGCAGCGTTGAAGCCCCCAGGGGGCATCTGGAGGACTATGGCTACACCTTC. This sequence encodes CSVEAPRGHLEDYGYTF.

The chain employs TRBV10-3 and TRBJ2-1; 11 bases agree with TRBD2. The V and J ends lost 4 bases and 5 bases, in that order; junction bases with no gene match: 4. There are 15 residues in the CDR3. Germline values: CDR1 ENHRY, CDR2 SYGVKD. Here the CDR3 DNA reads TGTGCCATCAGTGCAGGACTAGCGGGTAACAATGAGCAGTTCTTC. This gives the protein CAISAGLAGNNEQFF.

The chain combines TRBV2 with TRBJ2-5; 12 nucleotides align to TRBD2. V was pared by 6 bases and J by 5 bases, with 7 bases of the junction left unmatched. The CDR3 has 15 residues. Germline lookup yields CDR1 SNHLY and CDR2 FYNNEI. CDR3 in amino acids: CASRATSGGRETQYF. Here the CDR3 DNA reads TGTGCCAGCAGGGCGACTAGCGGGGGACGGGAGACCCAGTACTTC.

This clone occurred many times. V and J are TRBV14 and TRBJ1-6; D might be TRBD1 (5 bases). V shed 4 bases and J shed 6 bases, with 10 bases lying between them. From germline, CDR1 is SGHDN and CDR2 FVKESK. The CDR3 totals 14 residues. In DNA form, the CDR3 reads TGTGCCAGCAGCCGGGCAGGGATTAATTCACCCCTCCACTTT. Protein sequence: CASSRAGINSPLHF.

The chain recombines TRBV6-1 with TRBJ1-3, with 7 bases identical to TRBD1. From germline, CDR1 is MNHNS and CDR2 SASEGT. CDR3 size: 16 residues. The V gene end was trimmed by 4 bases and the J gene end by 0 bases; junction bases not matched to a gene: 6. CDR3 DNA sequence: TGTGCCAGCAGTGGAAACAGGGGCCCCTCTGGAAACACCATATATTTT. Protein product: CASSGNRGPSGNTIYF.